A selection of T cell receptor beta chains follows, all from one sample in a study of blood T cell repertoires in COVID-19. Measured with immunoSEQ multiplex PCR; TCRdb has only the in-frame clones, and not every one. The repertoire holds about 220,000 clones, with 70% to 90% as singletons. Sequenced input: peripheral blood. The receptor source for this set is a human donor in a cohort sampled during active COVID-19. CDR3s include the opening cysteine and the closing phenylalanine or tryptophan. The D gene is left open where the match is weak. Part of the rows lack a size; the others show once, few, many or a class for expanded clones.

>NA|TRBV7-9|TRBJ2-5|NA
CASTYLKGEETQYF
TGTGCCAGCACCTACCTAAAGGGGGAAGAAACCCAGTACTTC
>once|TRBV7-3|TRBJ2-3|TRBD2
CASSSPRLAGGGDTQYF
TGTGCCAGCAGCTCCCCGCGACTAGCGGGGGGGGGCGATACGCAGTATTTT
>NA|TRBV9|TRBJ2-3|NA
CASSVERDPQYF
TGTGCCAGCAGCGTAGAACGGGATCCGCAGTATTTT
>NA|TRBV18|TRBJ2-7|NA
CASSPTSQGSYEQYF
TGTGCCAGCTCACCGACGTCGCAGGGGTCCTACGAGCAGTACTTC
>NA|TRBV2|TRBJ1-2|TRBD1
CASSPGTGGAGGYTF
TGTGCCAGCAGTCCCGGGACAGGGGGCGCAGGAGGCTACACCTTC
>NA|TRBV9|TRBJ1-3|NA
CASSVVLGPGNTIYF
TGTGCCAGCAGCGTAGTCCTCGGTCCTGGAAACACCATATATTTT
>once|TRBV11-2|TRBJ1-2|TRBD1
CASSLGTGNGYTF
TGTGCCAGCAGCTTAGGGACAGGGAACGGCTACACCTTC
>NA|TRBV5-1|TRBJ1-5|TRBD1
CASSPGTGGGNQPQHF
TGCGCCAGCAGCCCTGGGACAGGGGGCGGCAATCAGCCCCAGCATTTT
>NA|TRBV5-1|TRBJ2-5|NA
CASSLEGQVQETQYF
TGCGCCAGCAGCTTGGAGGGGCAAGTCCAAGAGACCCAGTACTTC
>once|TRBV10-3|TRBJ1-3|NA
CAISDRGSPGNTIYF
TGTGCCATCAGTGATCGGGGTAGCCCTGGAAACACCATATATTTT
>NA|TRBV5-4|TRBJ2-7|NA
CASSPGTNSYEQYF
TGTGCCAGCAGCCCCGGGACAAACTCCTACGAGCAGTACTTC
>NA|TRBV1|TRBJ2-7|NA
CTSSQEASPPTYEQYF
TGCACCAGCAGCCAAGAGGCTAGCCCACCTACCTACGAGCAGTACTTC
>NA|TRBV19|TRBJ2-3|TRBD2
CASTAGLDTDTQYF
TGTGCCAGTACCGCGGGACTAGATACAGATACGCAGTATTTT
>NA|TRBV5-1|TRBJ1-1|TRBD1
CASSLVTGRNTEAFF
TGCGCCAGCAGCTTGGTGACAGGGCGGAACACTGAAGCTTTCTTT
>NA|TRBV4-1|TRBJ1-1|NA
CASSHPGRSAEAFF
TGCGCCAGCAGCCATCCGGGGAGATCCGCTGAAGCTTTCTTT
>NA|TRBV27|TRBJ2-2|NA
CASSEGSGELFF
TGTGCCAGCAGCGAGGGTTCCGGGGAGCTGTTTTTT
>NA|TRBV7-9|TRBJ1-6|NA
CASSLRGAGRNSPLHF
TGTGCCAGCAGCCTCCGGGGGGCGGGTAGGAATTCACCCCTCCACTTT
>few|TRBV7-2|TRBJ1-6|NA
CASSRGDPGSPLHF
TGTGCCAGCAGCCGCGGTGACCCAGGGTCACCCCTCCACTTT
>NA|TRBV29-1|TRBJ2-7|TRBD1
CSVGEMDRAHEQYF
TGCAGCGTGGGAGAAATGGACAGGGCCCACGAGCAGTACTTC
>NA|TRBV7-3|TRBJ2-1|NA
CASSPRLAKDNEQFF
TGTGCCAGCAGCCCCCGACTCGCCAAGGACAATGAGCAGTTCTTC
>NA|TRBV28|TRBJ1-2|NA
CASSFGSYGYTF
TGTGCCAGCAGTTTCGGGAGCTATGGCTACACCTTC
>NA|TRBV28|TRBJ1-5|NA
CASSSRARNQPQHF
TGTGCCAGCAGTTCCAGGGCTCGCAATCAGCCCCAGCATTTT
>NA|TRBV2|TRBJ2-3|NA
CAVTSDLADTQYF
TGTGCCGTAACCTCGGATCTAGCAGATACGCAGTATTTT
>NA|TRBV24-1|TRBJ2-1|NA
CATSDPGALLVEQFF
TGTGCCACCAGTGATCCTGGGGCCCTCCTGGTGGAGCAGTTCTTC
>NA|TRBV28|TRBJ2-7|TRBD1
CASSSFFEPIGGQAGREQYF
TGTGCCAGCAGCTCTTTTTTCGAACCTATCGGGGGACAGGCAGGTAGAGAGCAGTACTTC
>once|TRBV2|TRBJ1-6|TRBD1
CASSEKTPRQGGSPLHF
TGTGCCAGCAGTGAAAAAACCCCACGACAGGGCGGTTCACCCCTCCACTTT
>NA|TRBV4-3|TRBJ1-6|NA
CASSQVGAGHNSPLHF
TGCGCCAGCAGCCAAGTGGGGGCGGGTCATAATTCACCCCTCCACTTT
>once|TRBV7-2|TRBJ2-1|NA
CASSTRRAGKEQFF
TGTGCCAGCAGCACCAGGAGGGCAGGGAAAGAGCAGTTCTTC
>NA|TRBV18|TRBJ2-7|TRBD1
CASSPPGQGGDEQYF
TGTGCCAGCTCACCACCGGGACAGGGAGGCGACGAGCAGTACTTC